A single sample is the source of the 14 T cell receptor beta chains below, sequenced in a study of blood T cell repertoires in COVID-19. The repertoire was sequenced with immunoSEQ multiplex PCR; TCRdb's copy has only in-frame clones and lacks some. The sample lists 200,000 or so clones, roughly 88% occurring once. Material: peripheral blood. All receptors come from a man between 45 and 60 years old with COVID-19, enrolled during active disease.

The V gene is TRBV11-2, the J gene TRBJ1-2; D not certain. V gave up 5 bases and J gave up 0 bases, with 4 bases separating them. Germline-derived CDR1 and CDR2 are SGHAT and FQNNGV. CDR3 size: 12 residues. CDR3 nucleotide sequence: TGTGCCAGCAGCGCGCCTAACTATGGCTACACCTTC. It translates to CASSAPNYGYTF.

The chain employs TRBV29-1 and TRBJ2-7; D may be TRBD2 (6 bases). CDR3 size: 11 residues. V dropped 7 bases and J dropped 5 bases, with 12 bases sitting between them. Germline lookup yields CDR1 SQVTM and CDR2 ANQGSEA. CDR3 bases: TGCAGCGGGGGGGAGTGGGACGAGCAGTACTTC. It translates to CSGGEWDEQYF.

This clone was detected once. The rearrangement joins TRBV5-1 to TRBJ2-1; TRBD1 matches at 8 bases. Germline loops: CDR1 SGHRS, CDR2 YFSETQ. Trimming took 0 bases from V and 6 from J; bases not matched to a gene: 8. The length of the CDR3 is 16 residues. In DNA form, the CDR3 reads TGCGCCAGCAGCTTGGTCCCAGGGGGCGCGAGCAATGAGCAGTTCTTC. Amino acid sequence: CASSLVPGGASNEQFF.

The chain combines TRBV27 with TRBJ2-7, with a tentative D call TRBD2 (6 bases). Germline CDR1 and CDR2: MNHEY and SMNVEV (reference sequence). The germline V and J ends were trimmed by 0 bases and 2 bases, with 11 bases remaining between them. The length of the CDR3 is 15 residues. The CDR3 nucleotides are TGTGCCAGCAGTTTATCCGCGGGGAAGACCTACGAGCAGTACTTC. Translating it yields CASSLSAGKTYEQYF.

This chain joins TRBV19 and TRBJ2-6; TRBD1 might be the D (6 bases). Between the trimmed V and J ends, which lost 5 bases and 0 bases, there was a span of 8 bases. Germline V gene sequence: CDR1 LNHDA, CDR2 SQIVND (reference sequence). There are 15 residues in the CDR3. CDR3 loop: CASSQDSSGANVLTF. The CDR3 DNA reads as TGTGCCAGTAGTCAGGACAGCTCTGGGGCCAACGTCCTGACTTTC.

The chain uses TRBV9 and TRBJ2-5; TRBD1 aligns across 7 bases. Germline loops: CDR1 SGDLS, CDR2 YYNGEE. V gave up 3 bases and J gave up 1 base; unmatched junction bases: 0. The CDR3 spans 13 residues. The CDR3 DNA reads TGTGCCAGCAGCGGACAGGGCCAAGAGACCCAGTACTTC. Amino acids: CASSGQGQETQYF. Full variable domain (outside the CDR3, taken from reference TRBV9 and TRBJ2-5): DSGVTQTPKHLITATGQRVTLRCSPRSGDLSVYWYQQSLDQGLQFLIQYYNGEERAKGNILERFSAQQFPDLHSELNLSSLELGDSALYFCASSGQGQETQYFGPGTRLLVL.

This clone was counted once. The chain uses TRBV4-3 and TRBJ2-1; the D gene is possibly TRBD2 (7 bases). Deletions cut 1 base from V and 4 bases from J, with 11 bases between. The CDR3 sequence is 15 residues long. CDR1 is LGHNA and CDR2 is YSLEER in the germline V gene. The CDR3 DNA reads as TGCGCCAGCAGCCAAGTCGCGGGGGCGTACAATGAGCAGTTCTTC. As protein: CASSQVAGAYNEQFF.

The rearrangement links TRBV3-1 (or the pseudogene TRBV3-2) to TRBJ1-4, with 7 positions matching TRBD1. Per the germline V gene, CDR1 is LGHDT and CDR2 is YNNKEL (reference sequence). The CDR3 has 14 residues. Trimming took 4 bases from V and 5 from J; bases not matched to a gene: 4. Here the CDR3 DNA reads TGTGCCAGCAGCCCAGGGGGGAAGAATGAAAAACTGTTTTTT. Translating it yields CASSPGGKNEKLFF.

As for this clone: A clone one base away is much larger, so this may be a read error. The rearrangement uses TRBV12-3 or TRBV12-4 and TRBJ2-7; D perhaps matches TRBD2 (5 bases). V dropped 3 bases and J dropped 2 bases, with 5 bases sitting between them. The CDR3 length is 12 residues. Written as DNA, the CDR3 is TGTGCCAGCAGTTTCGGGACCTACGAGCAGTACTTC. This encodes CASSFGTYEQYF.

The V and J genes are TRBV5-6 and TRBJ2-5, with D tentatively TRBD2 (6 bases). The CDR3 covers 13 residues. In germline, CDR1 is SGHDT, CDR2 YYEEEE. The germline V and J ends were trimmed by 2 bases and 5 bases, with 10 bases remaining between them. CDR3 coding DNA: TGTGCCAGCAGCTTATCTAGCGTGGAGACCCAGTACTTC. It codes for CASSLSSVETQYF.

The rearrangement links TRBV19 to TRBJ2-3, with TRBD2 identical over 8 bases. There are 15 residues in the CDR3. CDR1 LNHDA and CDR2 SQIVND come from the germline V gene (reference sequence). After removal of 0 bases from V and 6 bases from J, the junction contained 5 bases not matched to a gene. The CDR3 region has the DNA TGTGCCAGTAGTATAGATGGGACTAGAGTGGATACGCAGTATTTT. Residues: CASSIDGTRVDTQYF.

This chain links TRBV10-3 with TRBJ2-3, with 14 nucleotides matching TRBD2. The CDR3 sequence is 17 residues long. J was trimmed by 2 bases and V by 1 base; bases with no gene match: 2. CDR1 is ENHRY and CDR2 is SYGVKD in the germline V gene. CDR3 bases: TGTGCCATCAGTGAGTGGGGACTAGCGGGAGCCACAGATACGCAGTATTTT. As protein: CAISEWGLAGATDTQYF.

This rearrangement joins TRBV30 to TRBJ1-1; TRBD1 might be the D (5 bases). Germline assignment: CDR1 GTSNPN and CDR2 SVGIG (reference sequence). This CDR3 region has 15 residues. Trimming stripped 7 bases from V and 1 base from J, with 19 bases between. The CDR3 spells CASRLLGGGNTEAFF. CDR3 DNA sequence: TGTGCCTCCAGATTACTGGGGGGTGGGAACACTGAAGCTTTCTTT.

The gene calls are TRBV7-6 and TRBJ1-5; D might be TRBD1 (5 bases). Germline CDR1 reads SGHVS; CDR2 reads FNYEAQ. The CDR3 extends over 14 amino acids. V gave up 2 bases and J gave up 4 bases, with 9 bases separating them. CDR3 in DNA: TGTGCCAGCAGCTTAAGGGGCGAAAATCAGCCCCAGCATTTT. This gives the protein CASSLRGENQPQHF. The full variable domain, completed using reference TRBV7-6 and TRBJ1-5, is GAGVSQSPRYKVTKRGQDVALRCDPISGHVSLYWYRQALGQGPEFLTYFNYEAQQDKSGLPNDRFSAERPEGSISTLTIQRTEQRDSAMYRCASSLRGENQPQHFGDGTRLSIL.